This T cell receptor beta chain was obtained from a study of Ad26.COV2.S vaccination and SARS-CoV-2 variants. The V and J ends lost 2 bases and 4 bases, in that order; junction bases with no gene match: 5. The germline CDR1 and CDR2 sequences are SGHDN and FVKESK. This CDR3 is built from 15 residues. As for treatment: 19 received Ad26.COV2.S at low or high dose, single or two shots; several received placebo; per-sample allocation not given. Day 63 following the first vaccine or placebo injection was when the samples were taken. Sequencing was performed with immunoSEQ multiplex PCR; in TCRdb, only in-frame clones are kept and a portion is missing. Of 500,000 or so clones listed, 89% are singletons.

The source of this sequence is a person between 18 and 65 years old who received the Ad26.COV2.S COVID-19 vaccine or a placebo. The V call is TRBV14, the J call TRBJ1-2, with 9 bases lining up with TRBD1. The input for sequencing was peripheral blood, taken in a trial of Ad26.COV2.S vaccine versus placebo. The CDR3: CASSQHRGQGYGYTF. CDR3 in DNA: TGTGCCAGCAGCCAACACAGGGGGCAGGGCTATGGCTACACCTTC.